The source of this T cell receptor beta chain is a study of PD-1 blockade in classical Hodgkin lymphoma. General study findings and limits: Those patients who began receiving nivolumab less than 1 year after ASCT had lower diversity, and they were excluded.

Trimming pared 6 bases from V and 3 bases from J, leaving 15 bases between. Germline CDR1 is LNHDA and CDR2 is SQIVND (reference sequence). CDR3 length: 14 residues. About this clone itself: Its specificity is not known.

Each patient's relapse followed autologous stem cell transplantation, and brentuximab vedotin exposure varied. The CD4+ T cells used were purified from thawed PBMCs through magnetic negative selection. When best responses were assessed, they were complete response, partial response or progressive disease. Repertoires were generated with immunoSEQ multiplex PCR, while TCRdb's copy carries only in-frame clones and drops some. The sample lists 30,000 or so clones; roughly 90% were seen once. The V and J genes are TRBV19 and TRBJ2-7; the D gene could be TRBD1 or TRBD2 (6 bases each). Sequenced here: CD4+ T cells from blood, sampled at baseline. This clonotype was sampled from a human donor with classical Hodgkin lymphoma. CDR3 sequence reads: CASRGGQGSYEQYF. CDR3 in DNA: TGTGCCAGTAGGGGGGGTCAGGGGAGCTACGAGCAGTACTTC. The complete variable domain, with remaining parts taken from reference TRBV19 and TRBJ2-7, reads DGGITQSPKYLFRKEGQNVTLSCEQNLNHDAMYWYRQDPGQGLRLIYYSQIVNDFQKGDIAEGYSVSREKKESFPLTVTSAQKNPTAFYLCASRGGQGSYEQYFGPGTRLTVT.